The 26 T cell receptor beta chains below were found in one sample sequenced in a study of T cells in localized non-small cell lung cancer. The repertoire was sequenced with immunoSEQ multiplex PCR; TCRdb's copy has only in-frame clones and lacks some. The sample records tens of thousands of clones, 85% to 90% being singletons. The sequencing used peripheral blood, collected before any cancer treatment. These receptors were obtained from a woman aged 40-75 years with stage I lung adenocarcinoma.

The CDR3, as DNA: TGTGCCAGCAGCTCCGACAGTAATTCACCCCTCCACTTT. Translated: CASSSDSNSPLHF. The gene calls are TRBV11-1 and TRBJ1-6; TRBD1 might be the D (5 bases). The CDR3 length is 13 residues. V was pared by 4 bases and J by 6 bases, with 7 bases between. Germline CDR1 reads SGHAT; CDR2 reads FQDESV (reference sequence).

This chain links TRBV7-2 with TRBJ2-3; tentative D call: TRBD2 (6 bases). Deletions cut 2 bases from V and 8 bases from J, with 8 bases between. This CDR3 is built from 12 residues. Germline V lookup: CDR1 SGHTA, CDR2 FQGNSA. CDR3: CASSLLASTQYF. The CDR3 nucleotides are TGTGCCAGCAGCTTACTAGCGAGTACGCAGTATTTT.

This chain joins TRBV4-3 and TRBJ1-1; D may be TRBD1 (6 bases). The germline gives CDR1 LGHNA, CDR2 YSLEER. The CDR3 spans 15 residues. Trimming took off 2 bases at V and 5 bases at J, with 15 bases between the two ends. The DNA for the CDR3 is TGCGCCAGCAGCCAAAAAACAGGGACGTGGACTGAAGCTTTCTTT. As protein: CASSQKTGTWTEAFF.

The rearrangement uses TRBV6-5 and TRBJ2-7, with D uncertain. With 6 bases removed from V and 6 bases from J, the gap between germline ends came to 15 bases. Germline CDR1 and CDR2: MNHEY and SVGAGI. This CDR3 has 13 residues. CDR3 protein: CASSPGRSGEQYF. The DNA for the CDR3 is TGTGCCAGCAGCCCGGGTCGATCCGGCGAGCAGTACTTC.

The CDR3 sequence is CASSQYTYEQYF. The CDR3 region has the DNA TGTGCCAGCAGCCAATACACCTACGAGCAGTACTTC. This chain connects TRBV5-6 to TRBJ2-7; no firm D call. Trimming left V 4 bases short and J 2 bases short, with 7 bases between. Germline CDR1 reads SGHDT; CDR2 reads YYEEEE. This CDR3 contains 12 residues.

The gene calls are TRBV5-6 and TRBJ2-3; D remains ambiguous. This CDR3 spans 13 amino acids. V was cut by 4 bases and J by 5 bases, with 11 bases left in between. The germline CDR1 and CDR2 sequences are SGHDT and YYEEEE. DNA for the CDR3: TGTGCCAGCAGCGGAACATTTTTAGATACGCAGTATTTT. Protein sequence: CASSGTFLDTQYF.

This sequence joins TRBV2 and TRBJ2-3; 9 bases are a match to TRBD2. V shed 8 bases, J shed 4 bases, and the junction held 10 bases outside the gene matches. Looked up from germline, CDR1 is SNHLY and CDR2 is FYNNEI. CDR3 length: 15 residues. The CDR3 bases are TGTGCCAGCGGTGGGGCGCTAGCGGGGTCAGATACGCAGTATTTT. It codes for CASGGALAGSDTQYF.

CDR3 DNA: TGTGCCAGTAGTTCGAGCGGGGGCAGAGGGGAGACCCAGTACTTC. Its protein product is CASSSSGGRGETQYF. This chain uses TRBV19 with TRBJ2-5; TRBD2 matches 8 bases. The V segment lost 5 bases and the J segment 5 bases; nucleotides outside the gene matches: 10. The CDR3 length is 15 residues. Germline assignment: CDR1 LNHDA and CDR2 SQIVND (reference sequence).

The genes are TRBV28 and TRBJ2-7; tentative D call: TRBD2 (6 bases). The CDR3 covers 14 residues. Trimming took 0 bases from V and 0 from J, leaving 6 bases between them. Germline lookup yields CDR1 MDHEN and CDR2 SYDVKM. CDR3 protein: CASSLWEGSYEQYF. The CDR3 nucleotides are TGTGCCAGCAGTTTATGGGAGGGCTCCTACGAGCAGTACTTC.

The chain carries TRBV10-3 and TRBJ1-5, with 8 bases that match TRBD1. Per germline, CDR1 ENHRY and CDR2 SYGVKD. The CDR3 length is 14 residues. With V trimmed by 6 bases and J by 7 bases, 8 bases remained unmatched. The CDR3 DNA reads as TGTGCCATCAGCCTTGACAGGGGCGACCAGCCCCAGCATTTT. Translated, it gives CAISLDRGDQPQHF.

This chain joins TRBV12-5 and TRBJ2-2; unclear D gene. The CDR3 is 18 amino acids. With 0 bases removed from V and 5 bases from J, the gap between germline ends came to 19 bases. From germline, CDR1 is LGHNT and CDR2 FRNRAP. CDR3 bases: TGTGCTAGTGGTTTGGTAAAAGATGGAACAGTTTATACCGGGGAGCTGTTTTTT. Translation gives CASGLVKDGTVYTGELFF.

This rearrangement joins TRBV14 to TRBJ2-5; a possible D gene is TRBD2 (6 bases). V lost 4 bases and J 1 base, leaving 13 bases between the germline ends. Germline V lookup: CDR1 SGHDN, CDR2 FVKESK. This CDR3 spans 15 amino acids. The DNA for the CDR3 is TGTGCCAGCAGCCCCTTGTTCGGGAGCCAAGAGACCCAGTACTTC. Protein sequence: CASSPLFGSQETQYF.

The chain carries TRBV19 and TRBJ2-1; possibly TRBD1 for D (6 bases). CDR3 length equals 14 residues. The V end was cut by 5 bases, the J end by 4 bases, with 12 bases between. The germline V gene has CDR1 LNHDA and CDR2 SQIVND (reference sequence). The CDR3 is CASSPGQPYNEQFF. The CDR3 coding sequence is TGTGCCAGTAGTCCAGGACAGCCATACAATGAGCAGTTCTTC. The full variable domain, in which reference TRBV19 and TRBJ2-1 provide the parts outside the CDR3, is DGGITQSPKYLFRKEGQNVTLSCEQNLNHDAMYWYRQDPGQGLRLIYYSQIVNDFQKGDIAEGYSVSREKKESFPLTVTSAQKNPTAFYLCASSPGQPYNEQFFGPGTRLTVL.

The chain uses TRBV21-1 and TRBJ1-2. TRBV21-1 is designated a pseudogene. The CDR3 is made up of 16 amino acids. The CDR3 region is CASSKGHGTVGSGYTF. The CDR3 region has the DNA TGTGCCAGCAGCAAAGGGCACGGGACGGTGGGGTCTGGCTACACCTTC.

The chain carries TRBV7-7 and TRBJ2-1, with 7 bases lining up with TRBD2. Looked up from germline, CDR1 is SSHAT and CDR2 is FNYEAQ (reference sequence). CDR3 length equals 14 residues. The junction had 1 base not matched to a gene; V was cut back by 0 bases and J by 5 bases. CDR3 amino acids: CASSLAGGDNEQFF. CDR3 nucleotide sequence: TGTGCCAGCAGCTTAGCGGGGGGGGACAATGAGCAGTTCTTC. Complete variable domain (other parts from reference TRBV7-7 and TRBJ2-1): GAGVSQSPRYKVTKRGQDVTLRCDPISSHATLYWYQQALGQGPEFLTYFNYEAQPDKSGLPSDRFSAERPEGSISTLTIQRTEQRDSAMYRCASSLAGGDNEQFFGPGTRLTVL.

This clone was seen just once. The chain employs TRBV6-5 and TRBJ1-1; D is undetermined. V lost 7 bases and J 4 bases, leaving 13 bases between the germline ends. The CDR3 contains 13 residues. The germline V gene encodes CDR1 MNHEY and CDR2 SVGAGI. The chain's CDR3 is CASTYGMSTEAFF. The CDR3 DNA reads TGTGCCAGCACCTACGGTATGAGCACTGAAGCTTTCTTT.

The V gene is TRBV6-5, the J gene TRBJ2-7, with TRBD1 identical over 9 bases. The V and J ends lost 2 bases and 5 bases, in that order; junction bases with no gene match: 4. Germline V gene sequence: CDR1 MNHEY, CDR2 SVGAGI. This CDR3 spans 14 amino acids. CDR3: CASSYTGTGNEQYF. The CDR3 nucleotides read TGTGCCAGCAGTTACACTGGGACAGGGAACGAGCAGTACTTC.

The V gene is TRBV4-1, the J gene TRBJ2-5; D is unresolved. This CDR3 region has 17 residues. The V and J ends lost 1 base and 2 bases respectively, with 17 bases between them. Germline V gene sequence: CDR1 MGHRA, CDR2 YSYEKL. Here the CDR3 reads CASSQVQSRRRQETQYF. Here the CDR3 DNA reads TGCGCCAGCAGCCAAGTACAGTCTCGGCGGCGACAAGAGACCCAGTACTTC.

V and J are TRBV4-3 and TRBJ2-5; 7 positions match TRBD1. CDR3 length equals 16 residues. Germline V gene data show CDR1 as LGHNA and CDR2 as YSLEER. V lost 0 bases and J lost 2; bases outside the gene matches: 6. DNA for the CDR3: TGCGCCAGCAGCCAAGATTTCAGGGGGTTACAAGAGACCCAGTACTTC. Its protein product is CASSQDFRGLQETQYF.

The chain employs TRBV7-3 and TRBJ1-2, with TRBD1 identical over 8 bases. Germline CDR1 SGHTA, CDR2 FQGTGA. CDR3 length equals 14 residues. The CDR3 loop reads CASGQGPPGYGYTF. The CDR3 DNA is TGTGCATCAGGACAGGGACCACCTGGCTATGGCTACACCTTC.

This rearrangement joins TRBV14 to TRBJ2-1; D may be TRBD2 (6 bases). Germline V gene sequence: CDR1 SGHDN, CDR2 FVKESK. V shed 2 bases and J shed 0 bases, with 8 bases lying between them. The CDR3 contains 15 residues. CDR3 nucleotides: TGTGCCAGCAGCCAATACGGGAGCTCCTACAATGAGCAGTTCTTC. This codes for CASSQYGSSYNEQFF.

The genes are TRBV27 and TRBJ1-2, with D possibly matching TRBD1 (6 bases). CDR1 is MNHEY and CDR2 is SMNVEV in the germline V gene (reference sequence). Deletions cut 5 bases from V and 2 bases from J, with 18 bases between. This CDR3 comprises 16 residues. The CDR3 DNA reads as TGTGCCAGCAGTCCCATCGGACAGTGGGAAAACTATGGCTACACCTTC. This sequence encodes CASSPIGQWENYGYTF.

The count of this clone is one. The chain employs TRBV5-1 and TRBJ1-1; D not resolved. V was cut by 4 bases and J by 1 base, with 11 bases left in between. From germline, CDR1 is SGHRS and CDR2 YFSETQ. This CDR3 is 14 amino acids long. The chain's CDR3 is CASSPSDGNTEAFF. The CDR3 nucleotides read TGCGCCAGCAGCCCTTCAGACGGGAACACTGAAGCTTTCTTT.

The J gene is TRBJ2-5, the V gene TRBV18; no reliable D call. There are 13 residues in the CDR3. Germline CDR1 reads KGHSH; CDR2 reads LQKENI. V was cut by 4 bases and J by 2 bases, with 8 bases left in between. The CDR3 DNA follows: TGTGCCAGCTCACGCAACCTTCAAGAGACCCAGTACTTC. Translation gives CASSRNLQETQYF.

The V call is TRBV19, the J call TRBJ1-1, with D perhaps TRBD1 (6 bases). Trimming removed 7 bases from V and 0 bases from J, with 21 bases in between. The CDR3 runs to 17 residues. The germline V gene has CDR1 LNHDA and CDR2 SQIVND (reference sequence). The CDR3 region has the DNA TGTGCCAGTACCAATAGGACAGACTATTTCGTGAACACTGAAGCTTTCTTT. It is translated as CASTNRTDYFVNTEAFF.

This sequence joins TRBV4-3 and TRBJ2-5; 12 bases line up with TRBD2. This CDR3 is 17 amino acids long. The V and J ends lost 0 bases and 5 bases, in that order; junction bases with no gene match: 7. The V gene's germline CDR1 is LGHNA and CDR2 YSLEER. CDR3 nucleotides: TGCGCCAGCAGCCAAGATCTCCTAGCGGGGGGGTGGGAGACCCAGTACTTC. Its protein is CASSQDLLAGGWETQYF.